This is a list of T cell receptor beta chains from one sample in a study of beta chain features in type 1 diabetes. The method was immunoSEQ multiplex PCR; TCRdb's version includes in-frame clones alone and lacks a portion of them. The sample shows under 150,000 clones, roughly 7.2% of them seen only once. Material for sequencing was central memory CD4+ T cells from blood. The receptors originated from a woman aged 25 to 39 in good health. Each CDR3 is given with its conserved first and last residue. A D gene is named only where the DNA matches it firmly. The size field is filled for only some rows; it gives once, few, many or a size class.

V gene	D gene	J gene	clone size	CDR3 DNA	CDR3 protein
TRBV5-4	TRBD1	TRBJ1-2	many	TGTGCCAGCAGCTCGGGGACAGGGTTAGGCTACACCTTC	CASSSGTGLGYTF
TRBV6-6	.	TRBJ1-1	.	TGTGCCAGCAGTTCCACCGGGAACACTGAAGCTTTCTTT	CASSSTGNTEAFF
TRBV18	.	TRBJ1-1	few	TGTGCCAGCTCACCACGGGGAGGAGAGAACACTGAAGCTTTCTTT	CASSPRGGENTEAFF
TRBV6-1	TRBD2	TRBJ2-7	.	TGTGCCAGCAGTGAAGGACTAGCGGGTCCCTACGAGCAGTACTTC	CASSEGLAGPYEQYF
TRBV6-5	TRBD2	TRBJ2-5	few	TGTGCCAGCAGTCGTCTAGCGGGGAAAGAGACCCAGTACTTC	CASSRLAGKETQYF
TRBV5-1	.	TRBJ2-7	many	TGCGCCAGCAGCTGGAGGACAGTCTCCTACGAGCAGTACTTC	CASSWRTVSYEQYF
TRBV4-3	.	TRBJ2-1	many	TGCGCCAGCAGCCAAGAACTCAACAATGAGCAGTTCTTC	CASSQELNNEQFF
TRBV6-4	.	TRBJ1-1	.	TGTGCCAGCAGTGACTCAAGGGGGAACACTGAAGCTTTCTTT	CASSDSRGNTEAFF
TRBV7-2	.	TRBJ1-5	few	TGTGCCAGCAGCTCTGAAGCGGGGAAAGATCAGCCCCAGCATTTT	CASSSEAGKDQPQHF
TRBV19	.	TRBJ2-6	.	TGTGCCAGTAGTTTTTACACCTCTGGGGCCAACGTCCTGACTTTC	CASSFYTSGANVLTF
TRBV7-9	.	TRBJ2-3	many	TGTGCCAGCAGCTTAGCGGCGTCGGCGGCGCAGTATTTT	CASSLAASAAQYF
TRBV10-3	TRBD1	TRBJ2-7	.	TGTGCCATCAGTGGACCGGGACAGGTTTTCCACGAGCAGTACTTC	CAISGPGQVFHEQYF
TRBV7-9	TRBD1	TRBJ1-5	few	TGTGCCAGCAGCATGACAGGGCAGCCCCAGCATTTT	CASSMTGQPQHF
TRBV2	TRBD1	TRBJ2-7	.	TGTGCCAGCACTAGGACAGGGGACTCCTACGAGCAGTACTTC	CASTRTGDSYEQYF
TRBV7-3	.	TRBJ2-2	.	TGTGCCAGCAGCTTAAATACAGGGAACACCGGGGAGCTGTTTTTT	CASSLNTGNTGELFF
TRBV7-2	TRBD2	TRBJ2-1	many	TGTGCCAGCAGCTTAAGGGACTACCTTAGAGATGAGCAGTTCTTC	CASSLRDYLRDEQFF
TRBV25-1	.	TRBJ1-5	few	TGTGCCAGCAGTGAAACAGGAAATAGCAATCAGCCCCAGCATTTT	CASSETGNSNQPQHF
TRBV4-2	.	TRBJ2-3	.	TGTGCCAGCAGCCAAGATTTGGCTAGCGGCACAGATACGCAGTATTTT	CASSQDLASGTDTQYF
TRBV6-6	TRBD2	TRBJ2-1	many	TGTGCCAGCCTCGGCGGGGGGGCGCGACGGACTGAGCAGTTCTTC	CASLGGGARRTEQFF
TRBV18	.	TRBJ2-7	.	TGTGCCAGCTCACCACCTACGAGACAGGGAGGTTCGGGCGAGCAGTACTTC	CASSPPTRQGGSGEQYF
TRBV15	TRBD1	TRBJ2-1	.	TGTGCCACCAGCATTAGACAGGGTGGCTGGAATGAGCAGTTCTTC	CATSIRQGGWNEQFF
TRBV7-9	.	TRBJ1-1	.	TGTGCCAGCAGCTCGGGAGGTGGCACTGAAGCTTTCTTT	CASSSGGGTEAFF
TRBV18	.	TRBJ2-6	.	TGTGCCAGCTCACCTGTATGGGCAAGGACTCTGGAGTCTGGGGCCAACGTCCTGACTTTC	CASSPVWARTLESGANVLTF
TRBV6-5	TRBD1	TRBJ2-1	.	TGTGCCAGCACCGGGACAGTGGGATATGAGCAGTTCTTC	CASTGTVGYEQFF
TRBV10-3	TRBD1	TRBJ2-1	many	TGTGCCATCAGTCCCGTCCCGGGACAGGGCTACCAGCAGTTCTTC	CAISPVPGQGYQQFF
TRBV7-3	.	TRBJ2-1	.	TGTGCCAGCAGCCCTCGGGTCCCTTACAATGAGCAGTTCTTC	CASSPRVPYNEQFF
TRBV29-1	TRBD2	TRBJ2-1	many	TGCAGCGCCCACAGGGAGGGACTAGCGGGAGGCGATGAGCAGTTCTTC	CSAHREGLAGGDEQFF
TRBV7-2	.	TRBJ2-3	.	TGTGCCAGCAGCACGAGAGGGACTGGAGGGGATACGCAGTATTTT	CASSTRGTGGDTQYF
TRBV19	.	TRBJ1-2	few	TGTGCCAGTAGTACAGCCTCGAGGCAGCGCTATGGCTACACCTTC	CASSTASRQRYGYTF
TRBV14	.	TRBJ2-1	many	TGTGCCAGCAGCCCTCCGGTCTACAATGAGCAGTTCTTC	CASSPPVYNEQFF
TRBV14	.	TRBJ1-1	many	TGTGCCAGCTCGGTACATAGGAGGGTAACTGAAGCTTTCTTT	CASSVHRRVTEAFF
TRBV6-1	.	TRBJ1-4	.	TGTGCCAGCAGTGAAGGACAGGACGGTGAAAAACTGTTTTTT	CASSEGQDGEKLFF
TRBV28	.	TRBJ2-5	many	TGTGCCAGCAGTTTTAGTAGTGGAGGGCAAGAGACCCAGTACTTC	CASSFSSGGQETQYF
TRBV28	.	TRBJ2-5	few	TGTGCCAGCAGTTTAACGTCGGGGGGCAGCCTGTGGACCCAGTACTTC	CASSLTSGGSLWTQYF
TRBV2	.	TRBJ1-5	few	TGTGCCAGCAGTGAAGAGAGCACCCGAACCAGCAATCAGCCCCAGCATTTT	CASSEESTRTSNQPQHF
TRBV14	TRBD2	TRBJ2-2	.	TGTGCCAGCAGCCAAGGAATAGCGGGCGGGGAGCTGTTTTTT	CASSQGIAGGELFF
TRBV7-9	TRBD1	TRBJ1-1	many	TGTGCCAGCAGCGGTGAAGGACAGGGGCCCGATGCTTTCTTT	CASSGEGQGPDAFF
TRBV5-1	.	TRBJ2-1	few	TGCGCCAGCAGCTTGGGGGAGAATGAGCAGTTCTTC	CASSLGENEQFF
TRBV19	TRBD1	TRBJ2-2	.	TGTGCCAGTAGTATTGGGCAGGGGGCGTTCGGGGAGCTGTTTTTT	CASSIGQGAFGELFF
TRBV9	TRBD1	TRBJ2-7	.	TGTGCCAGCAGCGTAGCGGGGACAGGGACCTCCTACGAGCAGTACTTC	CASSVAGTGTSYEQYF
TRBV7-8	TRBD2	TRBJ2-5	few	TGTGCCAGCAGCTCTAGACTGGGGGGGTGGGCCCAGTACTTC	CASSSRLGGWAQYF
TRBV5-1	TRBD2	TRBJ2-1	.	TGCGCCAGCAGCTGGGCTAGCGGTCGGCAGGAGCAGTTCTTC	CASSWASGRQEQFF
TRBV15	.	TRBJ2-3	few	TGTGCCACCAGCAGAGATTCCTCGCGGGGCACAGATACGCAGTATTTT	CATSRDSSRGTDTQYF
TRBV19	TRBD1	TRBJ2-2	few	TGTGCCAGTAGTCCCGGGACAGTAGCTACCGGGGAGCTGTTTTTT	CASSPGTVATGELFF
TRBV28	TRBD2	TRBJ2-5	few	TGTGCCAGCAGTTTGACTAGCATATACCAAGAGACCCAGTACTTC	CASSLTSIYQETQYF